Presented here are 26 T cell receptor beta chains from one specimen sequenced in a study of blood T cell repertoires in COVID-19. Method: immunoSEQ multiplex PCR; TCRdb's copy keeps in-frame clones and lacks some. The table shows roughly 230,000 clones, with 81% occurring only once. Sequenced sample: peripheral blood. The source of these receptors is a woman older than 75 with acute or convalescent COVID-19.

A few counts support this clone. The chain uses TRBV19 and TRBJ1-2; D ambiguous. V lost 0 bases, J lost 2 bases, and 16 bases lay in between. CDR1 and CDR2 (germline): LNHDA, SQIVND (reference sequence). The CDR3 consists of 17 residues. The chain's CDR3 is CASSIDGPAGGNYGYTF. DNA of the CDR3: TGTGCCAGTAGTATAGACGGGCCCGCGGGCGGGAACTATGGCTACACCTTC.

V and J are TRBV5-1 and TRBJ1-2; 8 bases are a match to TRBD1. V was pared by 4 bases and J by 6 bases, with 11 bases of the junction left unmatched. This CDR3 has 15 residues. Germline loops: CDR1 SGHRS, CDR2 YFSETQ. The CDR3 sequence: CASSHPDRASNGYTF. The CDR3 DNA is TGCGCCAGCAGCCACCCGGACAGGGCTTCGAATGGCTACACCTTC. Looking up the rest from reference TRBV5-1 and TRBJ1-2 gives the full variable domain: KAGVTQTPRYLIKTRGQQVTLSCSPISGHRSVSWYQQTPGQGLQFLFEYFSETQRNKGNFPGRFSGRQFSNSRSEMNVSTLELGDSALYLCASSHPDRASNGYTFGSGTRLTVV.

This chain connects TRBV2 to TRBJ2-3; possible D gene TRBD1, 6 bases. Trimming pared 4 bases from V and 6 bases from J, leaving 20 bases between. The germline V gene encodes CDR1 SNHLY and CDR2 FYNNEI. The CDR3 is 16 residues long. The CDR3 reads CASSGYRVERMDTQYF. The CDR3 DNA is TGTGCCAGCAGTGGGTACAGGGTTGAAAGGATGGATACGCAGTATTTT.

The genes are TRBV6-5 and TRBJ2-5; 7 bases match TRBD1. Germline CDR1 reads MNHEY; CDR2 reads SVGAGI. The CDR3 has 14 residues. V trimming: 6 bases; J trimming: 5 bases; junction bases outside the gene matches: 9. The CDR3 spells CASRTGATQETQYF. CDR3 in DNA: TGTGCCAGCAGAACAGGGGCCACCCAGGAGACCCAGTACTTC.

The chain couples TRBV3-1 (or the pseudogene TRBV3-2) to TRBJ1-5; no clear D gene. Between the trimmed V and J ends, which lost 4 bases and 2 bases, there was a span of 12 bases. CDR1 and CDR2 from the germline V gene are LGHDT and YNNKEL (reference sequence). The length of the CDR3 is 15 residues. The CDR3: CASSPFGGGNQPQHF. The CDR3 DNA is TGTGCCAGCAGCCCCTTTGGAGGTGGCAATCAGCCCCAGCATTTT.

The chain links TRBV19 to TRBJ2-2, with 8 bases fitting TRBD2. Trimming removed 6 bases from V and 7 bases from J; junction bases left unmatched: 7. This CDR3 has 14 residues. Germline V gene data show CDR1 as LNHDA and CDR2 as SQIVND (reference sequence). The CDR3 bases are TGTGCCAGTAGAGAAGCGGGAGTGAACGGGGAGCTGTTTTTT. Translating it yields CASREAGVNGELFF.

Here the CDR3 reads CASSHGTEDGGYGYTF. The CDR3 nucleotides read TGTGCCAGCTCACACGGGACAGAAGACGGAGGATATGGCTACACCTTC. This chain uses TRBV18 with TRBJ1-2; TRBD1 matches at 7 bases. Losses at the gene ends were 4 bases for V and 5 bases for J; bases not matched to a gene: 13. CDR3 size: 16 residues. Germline CDR1 reads KGHSH; CDR2 reads LQKENI.

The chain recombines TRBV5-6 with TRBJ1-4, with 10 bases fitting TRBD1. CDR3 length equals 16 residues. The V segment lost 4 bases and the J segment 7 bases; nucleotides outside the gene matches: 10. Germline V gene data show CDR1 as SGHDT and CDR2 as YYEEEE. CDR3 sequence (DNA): TGTGCCAGCAGCCTTGACAGGGGGCGGGGGACTGAAAAACTGTTTTTT. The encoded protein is CASSLDRGRGTEKLFF.

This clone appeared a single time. For the CDR3, the DNA is TGCAGTGCGCAGGGACAGTATGGCTACACCTTC. Residues: CSAQGQYGYTF. This sequence joins TRBV20-1 and TRBJ1-2; 7 bases line up with TRBD1. Germline CDR1 DFQATT, CDR2 SNEGSKA (reference sequence). The V gene end was trimmed by 6 bases and the J gene end by 5 bases; junction bases not matched to a gene: 3. This CDR3 spans 11 amino acids.

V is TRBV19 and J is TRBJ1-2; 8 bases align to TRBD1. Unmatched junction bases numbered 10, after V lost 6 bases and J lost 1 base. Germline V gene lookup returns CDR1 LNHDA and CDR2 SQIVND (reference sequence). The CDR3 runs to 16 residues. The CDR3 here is CASSDRGRLGNYGYTF. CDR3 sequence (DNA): TGTGCCAGTAGCGACAGGGGACGGTTGGGTAACTATGGCTACACCTTC.

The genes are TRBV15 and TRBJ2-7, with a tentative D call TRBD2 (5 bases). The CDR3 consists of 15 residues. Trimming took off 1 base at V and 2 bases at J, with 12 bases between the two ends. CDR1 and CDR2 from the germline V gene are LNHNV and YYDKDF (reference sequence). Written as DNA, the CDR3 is TGTGCCACCAGCAGAGGGGTTAGCGCTACCTACGAGCAGTACTTC. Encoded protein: CATSRGVSATYEQYF.

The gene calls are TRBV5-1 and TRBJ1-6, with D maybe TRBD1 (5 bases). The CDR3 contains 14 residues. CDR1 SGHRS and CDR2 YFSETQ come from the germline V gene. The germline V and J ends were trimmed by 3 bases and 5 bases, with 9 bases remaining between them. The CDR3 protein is CASSSPGDNSPLHF. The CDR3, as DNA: TGCGCCAGCAGCTCGCCGGGGGATAATTCACCCCTCCACTTT.

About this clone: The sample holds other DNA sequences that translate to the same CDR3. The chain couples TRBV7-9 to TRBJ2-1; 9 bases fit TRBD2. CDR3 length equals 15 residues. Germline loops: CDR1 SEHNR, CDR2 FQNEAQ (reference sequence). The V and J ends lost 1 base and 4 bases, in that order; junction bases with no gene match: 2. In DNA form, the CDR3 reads TGTGCCAGCAGCTTAGTTCTAGCGGGGTACAATGAGCAGTTCTTC. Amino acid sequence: CASSLVLAGYNEQFF. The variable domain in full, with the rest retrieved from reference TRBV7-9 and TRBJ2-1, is DTGVSQNPRHKITKRGQNVTFRCDPISEHNRLYWYRQTLGQGPEFLTYFQNEAQLEKSRLLSDRFSAERPKGSFSTLEIQRTEQGDSAMYLCASSLVLAGYNEQFFGPGTRLTVL.

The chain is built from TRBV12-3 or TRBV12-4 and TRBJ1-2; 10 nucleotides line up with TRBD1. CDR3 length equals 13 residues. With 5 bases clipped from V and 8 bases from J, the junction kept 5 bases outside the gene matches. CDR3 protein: CASSPDRGYGYTF. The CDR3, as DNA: TGTGCCAGCAGTCCGGACAGGGGGTACGGCTACACCTTC.

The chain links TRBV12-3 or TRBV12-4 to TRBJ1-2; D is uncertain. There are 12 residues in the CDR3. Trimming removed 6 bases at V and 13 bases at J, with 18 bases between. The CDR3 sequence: CASSPPLSRVTF. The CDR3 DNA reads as TGTGCCAGCAGCCCCCCCCTTAGCCGGGTCACCTTC.

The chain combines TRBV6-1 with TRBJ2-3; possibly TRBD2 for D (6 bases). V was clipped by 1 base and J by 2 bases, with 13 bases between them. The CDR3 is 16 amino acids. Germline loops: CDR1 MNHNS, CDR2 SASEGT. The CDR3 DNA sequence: TGTGCCAGCAGTGAAGTTGGGCGGGGTTACACAGATACGCAGTATTTT. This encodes CASSEVGRGYTDTQYF.

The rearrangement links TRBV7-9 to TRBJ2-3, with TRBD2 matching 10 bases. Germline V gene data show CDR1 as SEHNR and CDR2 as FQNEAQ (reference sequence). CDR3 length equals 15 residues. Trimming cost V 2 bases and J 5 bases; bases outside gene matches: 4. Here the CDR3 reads CASSLPLAGEDTQYF. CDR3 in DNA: TGTGCCAGCAGCTTACCGCTAGCGGGAGAAGATACGCAGTATTTT.

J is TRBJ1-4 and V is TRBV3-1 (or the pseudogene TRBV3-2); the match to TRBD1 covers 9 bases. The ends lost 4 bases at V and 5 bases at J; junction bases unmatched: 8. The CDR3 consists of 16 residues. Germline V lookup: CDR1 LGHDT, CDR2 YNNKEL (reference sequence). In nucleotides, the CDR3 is TGTGCCAGCAGCCGATACGGACAGGGGCAGAATGAAAAACTGTTTTTT. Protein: CASSRYGQGQNEKLFF.

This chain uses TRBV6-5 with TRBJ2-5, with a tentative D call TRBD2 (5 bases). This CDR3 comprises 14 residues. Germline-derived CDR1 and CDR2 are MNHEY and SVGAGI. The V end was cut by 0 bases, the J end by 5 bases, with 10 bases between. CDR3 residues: CASSYSASTETQYF. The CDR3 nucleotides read TGTGCCAGCAGTTACTCGGCTAGCACCGAGACCCAGTACTTC.

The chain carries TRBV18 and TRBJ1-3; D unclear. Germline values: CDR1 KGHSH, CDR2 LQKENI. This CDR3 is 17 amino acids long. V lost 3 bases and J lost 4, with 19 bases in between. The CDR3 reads CASSPGTVRGSGNTIYF. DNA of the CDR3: TGTGCCAGCTCACCCGGTACCGTCCGGGGTTCGGGAAACACCATATATTTT.

The CDR3 sequence is CASSLVASDIGEQFF. As DNA, the CDR3 is TGTGCCAGCAGCTTAGTGGCTAGCGATATCGGTGAGCAGTTCTTC. V usage is TRBV7-2 and J usage is TRBJ2-1; a possible D gene is TRBD2 (6 bases). The CDR3 runs to 15 residues. V was clipped by 1 base and J by 9 bases, with 16 bases between them. In germline, CDR1 is SGHTA, CDR2 FQGNSA.

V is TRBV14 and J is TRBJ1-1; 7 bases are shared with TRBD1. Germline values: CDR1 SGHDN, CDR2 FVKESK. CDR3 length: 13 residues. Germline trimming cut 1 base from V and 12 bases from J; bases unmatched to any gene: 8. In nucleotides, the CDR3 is TGTGCCAGCAGCCAAGGTTACGCAGGGGGAACTTTCTTT. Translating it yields CASSQGYAGGTFF.

The CDR3 DNA reads TGTGCCAGCAGTTTCGACAGGGGGCCAGGTCAGCCCCAGCATTTT. Translating gives CASSFDRGPGQPQHF. The chain is built from TRBV6-5 and TRBJ1-5; 10 bases fit TRBD1. Germline trimming cut 4 bases from V and 6 bases from J; bases unmatched to any gene: 6. In germline, CDR1 is MNHEY, CDR2 SVGAGI. The CDR3 runs 15 residues.

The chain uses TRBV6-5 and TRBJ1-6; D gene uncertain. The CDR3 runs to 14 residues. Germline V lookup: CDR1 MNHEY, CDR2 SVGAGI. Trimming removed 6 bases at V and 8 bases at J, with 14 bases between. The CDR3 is CASRGKTGDSPLHF. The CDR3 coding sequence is TGTGCCAGCAGGGGAAAGACGGGAGATTCACCCCTCCACTTT.

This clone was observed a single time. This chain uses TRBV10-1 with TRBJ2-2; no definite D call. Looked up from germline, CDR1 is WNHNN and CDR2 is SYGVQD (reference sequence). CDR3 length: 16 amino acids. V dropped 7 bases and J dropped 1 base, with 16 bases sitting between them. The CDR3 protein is CASTEGGPGNTGELFF. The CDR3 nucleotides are TGCGCCAGCACCGAAGGTGGCCCAGGGAACACCGGGGAGCTGTTTTTT.

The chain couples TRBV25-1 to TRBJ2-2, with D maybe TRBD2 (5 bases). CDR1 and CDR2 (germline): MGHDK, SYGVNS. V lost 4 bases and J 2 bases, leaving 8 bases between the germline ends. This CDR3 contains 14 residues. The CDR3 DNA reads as TGTGCCAGCAGTGGCCGACTAAACACCGGGGAGCTGTTTTTT. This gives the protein CASSGRLNTGELFF.